These 26 T cell receptor beta chains share one sample of origin, sequenced in a study of cytomegalovirus exposure and HLA in healthy donors. Clones were read by immunoSEQ multiplex PCR, and TCRdb kept only the in-frame ones, dropping some. The sample holds about 280,000 clones, 85% to 90% seen once. Sequenced: PBMCs. These receptor sequences come from a woman aged 18 to 35 in good health and CMV-seronegative.

This chain links TRBV27 with TRBJ2-4, with D tentatively TRBD1 (6 bases). The V gene lost 0 bases and the J gene lost 2 bases, with 11 bases spanning the gap. Germline V gene data show CDR1 as MNHEY and CDR2 as SMNVEV (reference sequence). CDR3 length: 16 residues. The CDR3 nucleotides are TGTGCCAGCAGTTTATCCCAACAGGGCCCCAAAAACATTCAGTACTTC. Its protein product is CASSLSQQGPKNIQYF.

This sequence joins TRBV11-2 and TRBJ2-7, with 8 nucleotides matching TRBD2. With 5 bases clipped from V and 4 bases from J, the junction kept 13 bases outside the gene matches. Germline-derived CDR1 and CDR2 are SGHAT and FQNNGV. CDR3 length: 16 residues. CDR3 DNA: TGTGCCAGCAGCCGACGTGTAGCGGGAATTCTTTACGAGCAGTACTTC. It codes for CASSRRVAGILYEQYF.

In its sample, this clone was seen once. The rearrangement joins TRBV28 to TRBJ1-4; TRBD1 aligns across 7 bases. CDR1 is MDHEN, CDR2 SYDVKM, per germline. Trimming cost V 5 bases and J 4 bases; bases outside gene matches: 7. This CDR3 comprises 15 residues. CDR3 in amino acids: CASSLTDRFNEKLFF. In DNA, the CDR3 is TGTGCCAGCAGTCTAACGGACAGGTTTAATGAAAAACTGTTTTTT.

This chain joins TRBV6-1 and TRBJ1-1; TRBD1 matches 9 bases. The CDR3 covers 13 residues. The ends lost 6 bases at V and 3 bases at J; junction bases unmatched: 2. Looked up from germline, CDR1 is MNHNS and CDR2 is SASEGT. The CDR3 here is CASRGTGYTEAFF. Here the CDR3 DNA reads TGTGCCAGCAGGGGGACAGGGTACACTGAAGCTTTCTTT.

CDR3 DNA: TGTGCCAGCAGCCCCCTCCATGAGCAGTTCTTC. Its protein product is CASSPLHEQFF. The chain links TRBV11-2 to TRBJ2-1; no clear D gene. V lost 5 bases and J 8 bases, leaving 7 bases between the germline ends. Looked up from germline, CDR1 is SGHAT and CDR2 is FQNNGV. This CDR3 has 11 amino acids.

The chain uses TRBV6-1 and TRBJ1-2; TRBD1 is a possible D gene (6 bases). V lost 2 bases to trimming and J lost 4 bases, with 14 bases between them. Germline V CDR1 and CDR2: MNHNS, SASEGT. The CDR3 contains 15 residues. CDR3 protein: CASSERGPRGYGYTF. Written as DNA, the CDR3 is TGTGCCAGCAGTGAACGTGGTCCCAGGGGCTATGGCTACACCTTC.

The CDR3 DNA is TGTGCCAGTAGGGACAGGGCCCTTAACTATGGCTACACCTTC. Encoded protein: CASRDRALNYGYTF. This chain joins TRBV19 and TRBJ1-2, with 8 bases lining up with TRBD1. Looked up from germline, CDR1 is LNHDA and CDR2 is SQIVND (reference sequence). The length of the CDR3 is 14 residues. V shed 6 bases, J shed 1 base, and the junction held 4 bases outside the gene matches.

This chain links TRBV30 with TRBJ1-2; D ambiguous. This CDR3 is built from 13 residues. Per the germline V gene, CDR1 is GTSNPN and CDR2 is SVGIG (reference sequence). Trimming left V 4 bases short and J 0 bases short, with 9 bases between. DNA for the CDR3: TGTGCCTGGAATTTGGCAGCTAACTATGGCTACACCTTC. Its protein is CAWNLAANYGYTF.

V and J are TRBV4-1 and TRBJ1-2; D remains unclear. This CDR3 is 17 amino acids long. Trimming shortened V by 0 bases and J by 3 bases, and 17 bases separated the two germline ends. The germline V gene encodes CDR1 MGHRA and CDR2 YSYEKL. The CDR3 loop reads CASSQDPVARVDYGYTF. In DNA, the CDR3 is TGCGCCAGCAGCCAAGATCCCGTAGCGCGGGTAGACTATGGCTACACCTTC.

The chain is built from TRBV9 and TRBJ2-6; D may be TRBD1 (5 bases). The V and J ends lost 3 bases and 2 bases respectively, with 9 bases between them. Germline CDR1 and CDR2: SGDLS and YYNGEE. The CDR3 length is 15 residues. Here the CDR3 DNA reads TGTGCCAGCAGCGAGGGGTTGACTGGGGCCAACGTCCTGACTTTC. Protein: CASSEGLTGANVLTF.

The V and J genes are TRBV5-4 and TRBJ2-7; TRBD2 matches at 13 bases. Trimming at V came to 3 bases and at J to 3 bases, leaving 6 bases not matched to a gene. The CDR3 sequence is 16 residues long. CDR1 is SGHNT, CDR2 YYREEE, per germline (reference sequence). CDR3 amino acids: CASSWAGTSGVYEQYF. Written as DNA, the CDR3 is TGTGCCAGCAGCTGGGCCGGGACTAGCGGGGTCTACGAGCAGTACTTC.

The rearrangement uses TRBV28 and TRBJ1-5; TRBD1 aligns across 9 bases. The CDR3 totals 19 residues. After removal of 2 bases from V and 1 base from J, the junction contained 12 bases not matched to a gene. From germline, CDR1 is MDHEN and CDR2 SYDVKM. The CDR3, as DNA: TGTGCCAGCAGTTTAGGGTTGGACAGGGGCCGCACCAGCAATCAGCCCCAGCATTTT. Its translation: CASSLGLDRGRTSNQPQHF.

This chain joins TRBV5-1 and TRBJ1-4, with D perhaps TRBD1 (5 bases). This CDR3 has 15 amino acids. The V end was cut by 0 bases, the J end by 3 bases, with 9 bases between. The germline V gene encodes CDR1 SGHRS and CDR2 YFSETQ. The CDR3 DNA follows: TGCGCCAGCAGCTTGGAAGGAGGGGCTAATGAAAAACTGTTTTTT. Translation gives CASSLEGGANEKLFF.

The chain has TRBV27 and TRBJ2-3, with D uncertain. The germline V gene encodes CDR1 MNHEY and CDR2 SMNVEV (reference sequence). This CDR3 is built from 9 residues. Between the trimmed V and J ends, which lost 8 bases and 13 bases, there was a span of 10 bases. For the CDR3, the DNA is TGTGCCAGCGGGCCGTCGGAGTATTTT. It codes for CASGPSEYF.

V is TRBV14 and J is TRBJ2-1; 7 bases are a match to TRBD2. The CDR3 has 16 residues. CDR1 and CDR2 (germline): SGHDN, FVKESK. The V segment lost 0 bases and the J segment 2 bases; nucleotides outside the gene matches: 4. DNA of the CDR3: TGTGCCAGCAGCCAAGAGGCGGGGGAGCCCTACAATGAGCAGTTCTTC. It specifies CASSQEAGEPYNEQFF.

The V call is TRBV11-2, the J call TRBJ1-2; D is uncertain. Germline V gene data show CDR1 as SGHAT and CDR2 as FQNNGV. The germline V and J ends were trimmed by 1 base and 5 bases, with 14 bases remaining between them. There are 15 residues in the CDR3. The CDR3 sequence: CASSLGVVEKYGYTF. The CDR3 bases are TGTGCCAGCAGCTTAGGGGTTGTGGAGAAATATGGCTACACCTTC. Drawing the rest from reference TRBV11-2 and TRBJ1-2, the complete variable domain is EAGVAQSPRYKIIEKRQSVAFWCNPISGHATLYWYQQILGQGPKLLIQFQNNGVVDDSQLPKDRFSAERLKGVDSTLKIQPAKLEDSAVYLCASSLGVVEKYGYTFGSGTRLTVV.

This chain links TRBV2 with TRBJ1-2; 7 positions match TRBD1. The length of the CDR3 is 15 residues. From germline, CDR1 is SNHLY and CDR2 FYNNEI. J gave up 2 bases and V 3 bases, and 6 bases lay outside the gene matches. The CDR3 DNA follows: TGTGCCAGCAGTGACCTGGACAGGCCAAACTATGGCTACACCTTC. Translating gives CASSDLDRPNYGYTF.

The rearrangement uses TRBV5-1 and TRBJ1-2; the D is unclear. The germline CDR1 and CDR2 sequences are SGHRS and YFSETQ. V lost 0 bases to trimming and J lost 8 bases, with 14 bases between them. The CDR3 totals 14 residues. This CDR3 reads CASSLEEGALGYTF. Written as DNA, the CDR3 is TGCGCCAGCAGCTTGGAAGAGGGAGCTCTGGGCTACACCTTC.

The chain combines TRBV4-2 with TRBJ2-2; tentative D call: TRBD2 (5 bases). The germline CDR1 and CDR2 sequences are LGHNA and YNFKEQ. Trimming removed 0 bases from V and 3 bases from J, with 14 bases in between. The CDR3 totals 17 residues. CDR3 sequence reads: CASSQESSGSYTGELFF. CDR3 bases: TGTGCCAGCAGCCAAGAATCAAGCGGTAGCTACACCGGGGAGCTGTTTTTT.

The chain uses TRBV7-6 and TRBJ2-7, with 8 bases lining up with TRBD1. The CDR3 runs to 15 residues. Germline V gives CDR1 SGHVS, CDR2 FNYEAQ. The V segment lost 5 bases and the J segment 1 base; nucleotides outside the gene matches: 7. The CDR3 sequence: CASSPRDRRSYEQYF. The CDR3 nucleotides are TGTGCCAGCAGCCCGCGGGACAGGAGATCCTACGAGCAGTACTTC.

This rearrangement joins TRBV11-2 to TRBJ2-1; D is undetermined. Per the germline V gene, CDR1 is SGHAT and CDR2 is FQNNGV. CDR3 length: 16 residues. V was pared by 1 base and J by 0 bases, with 10 bases between. The CDR3 bases are TGTGCCAGCAGCTTAGTCGCGGTTAGCTCCTACAATGAGCAGTTCTTC. Residues: CASSLVAVSSYNEQFF.

V is TRBV27 and J is TRBJ1-4; TRBD1 matches at 9 bases. V lost 0 bases to trimming and J lost 7 bases; unmatched junction nucleotides: 9. The CDR3 has 17 residues. Germline V CDR1 and CDR2: MNHEY, SMNVEV (reference sequence). The CDR3 DNA follows: TGTGCCAGCAGTTTATCGATGGGGACAGGGCCACGTGAAAAACTGTTTTTT. Amino acid sequence: CASSLSMGTGPREKLFF.

The chain uses TRBV6-6 and TRBJ1-4; 7 bases line up with TRBD1. Unmatched junction bases numbered 6, after V lost 2 bases and J lost 12 bases. The CDR3 length is 13 residues. Germline lookup yields CDR1 MNHNY and CDR2 SVGAGI (reference sequence). The CDR3 sequence: CASSYRNGTELFF. DNA of the CDR3: TGTGCCAGCAGTTACCGAAATGGGACAGAACTGTTTTTT.

J is TRBJ1-6 and V is TRBV30, with 9 positions matching TRBD1. Germline V gene sequence: CDR1 GTSNPN, CDR2 SVGIG (reference sequence). The CDR3 totals 14 residues. V was clipped by 5 bases and J by 7 bases; unmatched bases: 6. The CDR3 region has the DNA TGTGCCTGGGATACCGGACAGGGGAATTCACCCCTCCACTTT. Amino acid sequence: CAWDTGQGNSPLHF.

The CDR3 DNA follows: TGTGCCAGCAGCTTAGGGGCTAGCGCCGGGGAGCTGTTTTTT. Translated, it gives CASSLGASAGELFF. The J gene is TRBJ2-2, the V gene TRBV7-2; weak D call: TRBD2 (6 bases). Looked up from germline, CDR1 is SGHTA and CDR2 is FQGNSA. V lost 1 base to trimming and J lost 6 bases, with 9 bases between them. This CDR3 has 14 residues.

This chain joins TRBV4-3 and TRBJ2-7; D might be TRBD1 (7 bases). The V gene's germline CDR1 is LGHNA and CDR2 YSLEER. This CDR3 region has 16 residues. Trimming left V 0 bases short and J 3 bases short, with 15 bases between. The CDR3 coding sequence is TGCGCCAGCAGCCAAGATTGGGAGGACAGGAACTACGAGCAGTACTTC. The encoded protein is CASSQDWEDRNYEQYF.